Listed here are 20 T cell receptor beta chains from one sample, sequenced in a study of T-cell reconstitution after alpha-beta-depleted transplantation in children. It was with unique molecular identifiers that the TCRbeta library was prepared. Via MiXCR, TCRdb re-called the PCR reads, giving one row per CDR3 protein. This table has approximately 1,000,000 distinct CDR3 sequences, roughly 31% appearing once. The sample in question was PBMCs, mostly from graft donor cells, obtained 360 days after TCRalphabeta/CD19-depleted stem cell transplant. The origin of the receptors is a boy less than two years old who had a stem cell transplant for SCID, so the T cells may come from the graft donor.

The rearrangement joins TRBV12-3 or TRBV12-4 to TRBJ1-1; 7 bases fit TRBD1. Trimming removed 2 bases from V and 7 bases from J; junction bases left unmatched: 4. The CDR3 has 13 residues. CDR3 coding DNA: TGTGCCAGCAGTTTAAGACAGGGAGTTGAAGCTTTCTTT. It translates to CASSLRQGVEAFF.

This chain joins TRBV4-2 and TRBJ2-1, with D perhaps TRBD1 or TRBD2 (5 bases each). CDR1 is LGHNA, CDR2 YNFKEQ, per germline. This CDR3 contains 13 residues. V was clipped by 0 bases and J by 12 bases, with 12 bases between them. The CDR3 DNA follows: TGTGCCAGCAGCCAAGACCTCCCGAGGGGGCAGTTCTTC. Translated: CASSQDLPRGQFF.

The chain recombines TRBV10-3 with TRBJ2-2, with TRBD1 matching over 7 bases. Germline loops: CDR1 ENHRY, CDR2 SYGVKD. This CDR3 is 16 amino acids long. J was trimmed by 5 bases and V by 6 bases; bases with no gene match: 12. This chain's CDR3 is CAISPVGQQHTGELFF. For the CDR3, the DNA is TGTGCCATCAGCCCCGTGGGACAGCAACATACCGGGGAGCTGTTTTTT.

The CDR3 coding sequence is TGCGCCAGCAGCCCAGGGTCAGACAGGGGATTCGCTGAAGCTTTCTTT. It encodes CASSPGSDRGFAEAFF. This chain connects TRBV5-1 to TRBJ1-1; 8 bases agree with TRBD1. The CDR3 is 16 amino acids. V shed 4 bases and J 6 bases; nucleotides not matched to a gene: 14. Germline CDR1 reads SGHRS; CDR2 reads YFSETQ.

The CDR3 bases are TGTGCCAGCTCCCCAGGAGGACAGCCTGGTGTGGAGACCCAGTACTTC. This codes for CASSPGGQPGVETQYF. The chain has TRBV2 and TRBJ2-5, with D maybe TRBD1 (6 bases). Germline V lookup: CDR1 SNHLY, CDR2 FYNNEI. The length of the CDR3 is 16 residues. Trimming left V 8 bases short and J 5 bases short, with 24 bases between. The full variable domain, completed using reference TRBV2 and TRBJ2-5, is EPEVTQTPSHQVTQMGQEVILRCVPISNHLYFYWYRQILGQKVEFLVSFYNNEISEKSEIFDDQFSVERPDGSNFTLKIRSTKLEDSAMYFCASSPGGQPGVETQYFGPGTRLLVL.

This clonotype was seen a few times. The gene calls are TRBV9 and TRBJ2-5, with 10 bases lining up with TRBD2. Germline loops: CDR1 SGDLS, CDR2 YYNGEE. This CDR3 is 17 amino acids long. V gave up 4 bases and J gave up 0 bases; unmatched junction bases: 9. CDR3 DNA: TGTGCCAGCAGCATGGCGGCTAGCGGGGGCTACCAAGAGACCCAGTACTTC. Translation: CASSMAASGGYQETQYF.

This clonotype was picked up a small number of times. The gene calls are TRBV5-1 and TRBJ1-1; D might be TRBD1 (5 bases). The CDR3 runs 14 residues. V was shortened by 3 bases and J by 1 base, with 10 bases between the two germline ends. Per the germline V gene, CDR1 is SGHRS and CDR2 is YFSETQ. The CDR3 region is CASSSWGGNTEAFF. The CDR3 coding sequence is TGCGCCAGCAGCTCCTGGGGCGGGAACACTGAAGCTTTCTTT.

This chain uses TRBV20-1 with TRBJ2-5, with D perhaps matching TRBD2 (6 bases). CDR3 length equals 13 residues. Germline lookup yields CDR1 DFQATT and CDR2 SNEGSKA (reference sequence). Trimming stripped 6 bases from V and 1 base from J, with 12 bases between. CDR3 sequence (DNA): TGCAGTGCCCTCCGGACTACCCAAGAGACCCAGTACTTC. Translated, it gives CSALRTTQETQYF.

This clonotype showed up just a few times. This chain connects TRBV6-5 to TRBJ1-4, with no clear D. V was cut by 6 bases and J by 8 bases, with 13 bases left in between. Germline lookup yields CDR1 MNHEY and CDR2 SVGAGI. The CDR3 extends over 13 amino acids. CDR3 sequence reads: CASSYVGGEKLFF. The CDR3 DNA sequence: TGTGCCAGCAGCTACGTGGGAGGGGAAAAACTGTTTTTT.

The V gene is TRBV12-3 or TRBV12-4, the J gene TRBJ1-1; D not resolved. The CDR3 length is 11 residues. V lost 6 bases to trimming and J lost 10 bases, with 12 bases between them. CDR3 sequence reads: CASRAEGLAFF. DNA of the CDR3: TGTGCCAGCAGGGCCGAGGGTTTAGCTTTCTTT.

This clonotype has a count of ten or more. The chain joins TRBV5-1 to TRBJ2-1; 8 bases agree with TRBD1. Trimming cost V 6 bases and J 6 bases; bases outside gene matches: 8. The CDR3 is made up of 14 amino acids. CDR1 SGHRS and CDR2 YFSETQ come from the germline V gene. CDR3 loop: CASTPGQGGNEQFF. The CDR3 DNA reads as TGCGCCAGCACTCCCGGACAGGGTGGCAATGAGCAGTTCTTC.

The V gene is TRBV7-7, the J gene TRBJ2-7; D is unresolved. The CDR3 runs 13 residues. Germline loops: CDR1 SSHAT, CDR2 FNYEAQ (reference sequence). V shed 0 bases and J shed 5 bases, with 8 bases lying between them. CDR3 bases: TGTGCCAGCAGCTTAGCGAATGGGGACGAGCAGTACTTC. Translated, it gives CASSLANGDEQYF.

The chain recombines TRBV28 with TRBJ2-7; TRBD1 agrees at 11 bases. CDR3 length equals 14 residues. Germline CDR1 is MDHEN and CDR2 is SYDVKM. The V gene end was trimmed by 7 bases and the J gene end by 8 bases; junction bases not matched to a gene: 10. CDR3 DNA: TGTGCCAGCACCCAGGACAGGGGGCCATACAAGCAGTACTTC. This gives the protein CASTQDRGPYKQYF.

This rearrangement joins TRBV12-3 or TRBV12-4 to TRBJ2-3; D not certain. The CDR3 runs to 12 residues. Trimming cost V 5 bases and J 4 bases, with 7 bases left between them. The CDR3 loop is CASSTHSDTQYF. In DNA form, the CDR3 reads TGTGCCAGCAGTACTCATTCAGATACGCAGTATTTT.

The CDR3 loop reads CASSPRTGVVFYTEAFF. CDR3 DNA sequence: TGTGCCAGCAGTCCCAGGACAGGGGTAGTTTTTTACACTGAAGCTTTCTTT. The chain links TRBV6-1 to TRBJ1-1; 9 bases align to TRBD1. V shed 5 bases and J 3 bases; nucleotides not matched to a gene: 13. Germline V gives CDR1 MNHNS, CDR2 SASEGT. The CDR3 length is 17 residues.

CDR3 bases: TGTGCCAGCAGAAAAACCGGGACAGGGGCCTACGAGCAGTACTTC. Translated, it gives CASRKTGTGAYEQYF. The V call is TRBV27, the J call TRBJ2-7; 10 bases are a match to TRBD1. Losses at the gene ends were 6 bases for V and 2 bases for J; bases not matched to a gene: 7. The germline CDR1 and CDR2 sequences are MNHEY and SMNVEV (reference sequence). The CDR3 loop spans 15 amino acids.

CDR3 sequence: CASSLRRGGGGLQGIQYF. DNA for the CDR3: TGTGCCAGCAGTTTACGACGTGGCGGGGGGGGCCTTCAAGGCATTCAGTACTTC. This chain joins TRBV12-3 or TRBV12-4 and TRBJ2-4, with TRBD2 matching 9 bases. V shed 2 bases, J shed 9 bases, and the junction held 17 bases outside the gene matches. The CDR3 consists of 18 residues.

J is TRBJ2-1 and V is TRBV10-3; 10 bases are shared with TRBD1. CDR3 length: 14 residues. V was pared by 2 bases and J by 9 bases, with 4 bases of the junction left unmatched. Germline CDR1 reads ENHRY; CDR2 reads SYGVKD. The CDR3 region is CAISETGQGSEQFF. CDR3 DNA sequence: TGTGCCATCAGTGAGACGGGACAGGGGAGTGAGCAGTTCTTC.

The genes are TRBV28 and TRBJ2-3, with D unresolved. V was trimmed by 3 bases and J by 2 bases, leaving 18 bases between them. The germline gives CDR1 MDHEN, CDR2 SYDVKM. The CDR3 is 17 residues long. The chain's CDR3 is CASSFPSLRTFTDTQYF. The DNA for the CDR3 is TGTGCCAGCAGTTTTCCCTCCCTGCGGACGTTCACAGATACGCAGTATTTT. Full variable domain (remainder filled in from reference TRBV28 and TRBJ2-3): DVKVTQSSRYLVKRTGEKVFLECVQDMDHENMFWYRQDPGLGLRLIYFSYDVKMKEKGDIPEGYSVSREKKERFSLILESASTNQTSMYLCASSFPSLRTFTDTQYFGPGTRLTVL.

The rearrangement joins TRBV3-1 to TRBJ2-3, with 8 bases that match TRBD2. Germline V CDR1 and CDR2: LGHDT, YNNKEL (reference sequence). The CDR3 has 17 amino acids. V shed 4 bases and J 4 bases; nucleotides not matched to a gene: 13. The CDR3 sequence is CASSPYGRGGPPDTQYF. The CDR3 DNA sequence: TGTGCCAGCAGCCCGTACGGACGCGGGGGGCCGCCAGATACGCAGTATTTT.